The clone carrying this TCR beta chain was counted a single time. Other nucleotide sequences from this sample produce the same CDR3. Germline trimming cut 0 bases from V and 3 bases from J; bases unmatched to any gene: 2. The germline V gene has CDR1 MNHEY and CDR2 SMNVEV (reference sequence). The CDR3 runs to 14 residues. This sample is drawn from a study of shared clonotypes between healthy human individuals. Study information: Serving as donors were two women and a few men, whose ages spanned 18 to 49.

Positive CCR7 selection of CD45RO-negative cells yielded the naive CD8 cells, and terminally differentiated effector memory CD45RA+ cells were excluded. Data came from immunoSEQ multiplex PCR; TCRdb stores just in-frame clones and leaves some out. The table includes millions of clones, around 96% detected once. This chain links TRBV27 with TRBJ2-7; 7 bases map to TRBD1. Sequenced input: naive CD8+ T cells sorted from blood. The source is a man younger than 35 in good health. The CDR3 sequence is CASSLSDRVYEQYF. Here the CDR3 DNA reads TGTGCCAGCAGTTTATCAGACAGGGTCTACGAGCAGTACTTC.